The T cell receptor beta chain under discussion was sequenced for a study of cytomegalovirus exposure and HLA in healthy donors. Study-wide results and caveats: Both high specificity and high sensitivity reportedly marked the classifier's diagnosis of cytomegalovirus status. Most TCR sequences were rare, but some public TCRs occurred in many donors. Later analysis revealed greater clonal expansion in HLA-associated TCR beta chains than in equally common others. TRBV6-2, TRBV6-3 and some other V segments were excluded as indistinguishable.

The CDR3 contains 17 residues. V shed 10 bases and J shed 0 bases, with 24 bases lying between them. CDR1 LNHDA and CDR2 SQIVND come from the germline V gene (reference sequence). With regard to this clone: The target antigen is unknown.

The PCR contained 60 Vbeta and 13 Jbeta primers. Clones were read by immunoSEQ multiplex PCR, and TCRdb kept only the in-frame ones, dropping some. The sample comprises 160,000 or so clones, roughly 80% of which are singletons, and 4.9% rests with the top ten. The sequenced material came from PBMCs. The rearrangement uses TRBV19 and TRBJ1-1, with D possibly matching TRBD1 (6 bases). The TCR was taken from a woman younger than 35 in good health and CMV-seropositive. The DNA for the CDR3 is TGTGCCACCAGCCCCGAGCCGCGGGGGGCCATGAACACTGAAGCTTTCTTT. Protein: CATSPEPRGAMNTEAFF.